The rows below give T cell receptor beta chains drawn from one sample of a study of blood T cell repertoires in COVID-19. Clones were read by immunoSEQ multiplex PCR, and TCRdb kept only the in-frame ones, dropping some. Of about 100,000 clones in the sample, over 75% were seen once. The material sequenced was peripheral blood. Receptors were obtained from a man older than 75 with acute or convalescent COVID-19. CDR3s include the opening cysteine and the closing phenylalanine or tryptophan. D genes are given only for firm matches. Clone size appears in some rows only: once, few, many, or a class for an expanded clone.

CASSLPRGIGAGELFF	TGTGCCAGCAGCTTACCCAGGGGAATTGGTGCCGGGGAGCTGTTTTTT	NA	NA	TRBV5-8	TRBJ2-2
CASSLFQSRGETQYF	TGCGCCAGCAGCTTGTTCCAATCTCGGGGAGAGACCCAGTACTTC	NA	NA	TRBV5-1	TRBJ2-5
CSVVRGGTEAFF	TGCAGCGTTGTTAGGGGGGGCACTGAAGCTTTCTTT	NA	NA	TRBV29-1	TRBJ1-1
CASSLDAGPSYEQYF	TGTGCCAGCAGCTTAGATGCAGGGCCCTCCTACGAGCAGTACTTC	once	NA	TRBV7-2	TRBJ2-7
CASSQITGLGRANTGELFF	TGCGCCAGCAGTCAAATCACGGGGTTAGGGCGGGCGAACACCGGGGAGCTGTTTTTT	NA	NA	TRBV23-1	TRBJ2-2
CASSPQRQSSGNTIYF	TGTGCCAGCTCACCCCAAAGACAGTCCTCTGGAAACACCATATATTTT	once	NA	TRBV18	TRBJ1-3
CASSLRGREDEQYF	TGTGCCAGCAGTTTACGTGGCAGGGAAGACGAGCAGTACTTC	NA	NA	TRBV27	TRBJ2-7
CASSRGTSGQETQYF	TGTGCCAGCAGTCGGGGGACTAGCGGTCAAGAGACCCAGTACTTC	NA	TRBD2	TRBV27	TRBJ2-5
CASSKERNGLRSYTF	TGTGCCAGCAGCAAGGAAAGGAACGGACTCAGGAGCTACACCTTC	NA	NA	TRBV21-1	TRBJ1-2
CAWSVVRSEAFF	TGTGCCTGGAGTGTAGTCCGGAGTGAAGCTTTCTTT	NA	NA	TRBV30	TRBJ1-1
CASRTVGKGGQPQHF	TGTGCCAGTCGAACGGTCGGGAAGGGTGGACAGCCCCAGCATTTT	NA	NA	TRBV19	TRBJ1-5
CASSLDRDTEAFF	TGTGCCAGCAGCTTGGACAGGGACACTGAAGCTTTCTTT	NA	TRBD1	TRBV7-3	TRBJ1-1
CASSQRVDTQYF	TGTGCCAGCAGCCAACGAGTAGATACGCAGTATTTT	NA	NA	TRBV3-1/TRBV3-2	TRBJ2-3
CASSPDFGDYGYTF	TGTGCCAGCAGCCCGGACTTCGGAGACTATGGCTACACCTTC	NA	NA	TRBV5-5	TRBJ1-2
CASSQGGTGRGEKLFF	TGCGCCAGCAGCCAGGGGGGGACAGGGCGCGGTGAAAAACTGTTTTTT	NA	TRBD1	TRBV4-3	TRBJ1-4
CASSSKQGARNQPQHF	TGTGCCAGCAGTTCTAAACAGGGGGCACGCAATCAGCCCCAGCATTTT	NA	TRBD1	TRBV27	TRBJ1-5
CASSLLLPPQETQYF	TGTGCCAGCAGTCTGCTACTACCTCCCCAAGAGACCCAGTACTTC	NA	NA	TRBV6-5	TRBJ2-5
CASSLPGADTQYF	TGTGCCAGCAGCTTACCAGGGGCAGATACGCAGTATTTT	medium-sized	NA	TRBV11-3	TRBJ2-3
CASEDKDQETQYF	TGCGCCAGTGAAGACAAGGACCAAGAGACCCAGTACTTC	NA	NA	TRBV10-2	TRBJ2-5
CASRHDSVIYEQYF	TGTGCCAGCAGACATGACAGCGTCATTTACGAGCAGTACTTC	NA	NA	TRBV6-6	TRBJ2-7
CASSLTGSTGKLFF	TGTGCCAGCAGCCTGACCGGGTCCACAGGAAAACTGTTTTTT	NA	NA	TRBV3-1/TRBV3-2	TRBJ1-4
CASRFGATIGEKYF	TGTGCCAGCAGATTCGGAGCTACTATTGGCGAGAAGTACTTC	NA	NA	TRBV7-2	TRBJ2-7
CASSYSEVDGNTIYF	TGTGCCAGCAGTTACTCGGAGGTTGACGGAAACACCATATATTTT	NA	NA	TRBV6-5	TRBJ1-3
CASSQDSGGTYNEQFF	TGCGCCAGCAGCCAAGATTCGGGAGGGACCTACAATGAGCAGTTCTTC	NA	TRBD2	TRBV4-1	TRBJ2-1
CASSPGTGHYEQYF	TGCGCCAGCAGCCCAGGGACTGGACACTACGAGCAGTACTTC	NA	NA	TRBV5-1	TRBJ2-7
CASWDRAKDEQYF	TGTGCCAGTTGGGACAGGGCTAAGGACGAGCAGTACTTC	NA	TRBD1	TRBV19	TRBJ2-7
CASSRTSGVGETQYF	TGTGCCAGCAGTCGGACTAGCGGGGTTGGAGAGACCCAGTACTTC	NA	TRBD2	TRBV6-2/TRBV6-3	TRBJ2-5
CASRDAGTLGEQYF	TGTGCCAGCAGGGACGCGGGAACCCTGGGCGAGCAGTACTTC	once	NA	TRBV2	TRBJ2-7
CASSPPGVSYNEQFF	TGTGCCAGCTCCCCCCCGGGGGTGAGTTACAATGAGCAGTTCTTC	NA	NA	TRBV5-4	TRBJ2-1
CASSWRDSHEQYF	TGTGCCAGCAGTTGGAGGGACAGCCACGAGCAGTACTTC	NA	NA	TRBV27	TRBJ2-7
CASSPGDRNQPQHF	TGCGCCAGCAGTCCAGGGGATCGCAATCAGCCCCAGCATTTT	once	NA	TRBV23-1	TRBJ1-5
CASTASSYGYTF	TGTGCCAGCACCGCTAGCTCCTATGGCTACACCTTC	NA	NA	TRBV28	TRBJ1-2
CASSLQGSSYEQYF	TGTGCCAGCAGTCTGCAGGGAAGCTCCTACGAGCAGTACTTC	NA	NA	TRBV3-1/TRBV3-2	TRBJ2-7
CASSLLGPMNTEAFF	TGTGCCAGCAGCTTATTGGGGCCTATGAACACTGAAGCTTTCTTT	NA	NA	TRBV7-2	TRBJ1-1
CASRPTGFTEAFF	TGTGCCAGCAGACCTACAGGGTTCACTGAAGCTTTCTTT	NA	NA	TRBV2	TRBJ1-1
CASSASAGSGVGFF	TGTGCCAGCAGCGCCTCCGCTGGGAGCGGGGTCGGCTTCTTC	NA	TRBD2	TRBV9	TRBJ2-1
CASSWDSGRTEAFF	TGTGCCAGCAGTTGGGACAGCGGGCGCACTGAAGCTTTCTTT	few	TRBD1	TRBV6-5	TRBJ1-1
CASSLGLSGGNTIYF	TGCGCCAGCAGCTTGGGTCTCTCGGGTGGAAACACCATATATTTT	NA	NA	TRBV5-1	TRBJ1-3
CASSQNNNSPLHF	TGTGCCAGCAGCCAAAACAACAATTCACCCCTCCACTTT	NA	NA	TRBV13	TRBJ1-6
CASMEGESYNSPLHF	TGTGCCAGCATGGAGGGAGAGTCCTATAATTCACCCCTCCACTTT	NA	NA	TRBV6-5	TRBJ1-6
CASSYYNEQFF	TGTGCCAGCAGCTACTACAATGAGCAGTTCTTC	NA	NA	TRBV3-1/TRBV3-2	TRBJ2-1
CASSQDRVEIAKNIQYF	TGTGCCAGCAGCCAAGACAGGGTGGAAATAGCCAAAAACATTCAGTACTTC	NA	NA	TRBV3-1/TRBV3-2	TRBJ2-4
CASSPGTSGRSYEQYF	TGCGCCAGCAGCCCCGGGACTAGCGGGAGGTCCTACGAGCAGTACTTC	NA	TRBD2	TRBV5-1	TRBJ2-7
CAWSPGNNSPLHF	TGTGCCTGGAGTCCAGGGAATAATTCACCCCTCCACTTT	NA	NA	TRBV30	TRBJ1-6
CASSLRGGHTEAFF	TGTGCCAGCAGCCTTCGGGGGGGGCACACTGAAGCTTTCTTT	NA	NA	TRBV5-4	TRBJ1-1
CASAGTGGFQETQYF	TGTGCCAGCGCCGGGACAGGGGGGTTCCAAGAGACCCAGTACTTC	once	TRBD1	TRBV18	TRBJ2-5
CTSSQVLSYEQYF	TGCACCAGCAGCCAAGTATTGTCCTACGAGCAGTACTTC	NA	NA	TRBV1	TRBJ2-7
CASSLGSGKGGYTF	TGTGCCAGCAGTTTAGGGTCCGGGAAAGGAGGCTACACCTTC	NA	NA	TRBV28	TRBJ1-2
CASSPVELTDTQYF	TGTGCCAGCAGCCCGGTTGAGCTCACAGATACGCAGTATTTT	NA	NA	TRBV25-1	TRBJ2-3
CASSVLALPYEQYF	TGTGCCAGCAGCGTACTAGCCCTCCCCTACGAGCAGTACTTC	NA	NA	TRBV9	TRBJ2-7
CASSLVRTGYTEAFF	TGCGCCAGCAGCTTGGTTCGGACAGGGTACACTGAAGCTTTCTTT	NA	TRBD1	TRBV5-1	TRBJ1-1
CASSPGYGGPYGYTF	TGTGCCAGCAGCCCGGGTTACGGGGGGCCCTATGGCTACACCTTC	NA	NA	TRBV13	TRBJ1-2
CASSLTGVGEAFF	TGTGCCAGCTCACTTACAGGGGTGGGTGAAGCTTTCTTT	NA	TRBD1	TRBV18	TRBJ1-1
CASGPGQGAYGYTF	TGTGCTAGTGGCCCAGGACAGGGGGCGTATGGCTACACCTTC	NA	TRBD1	TRBV12-5	TRBJ1-2
CSVEAGSSPQYF	TGCAGCGTTGAAGCGGGTAGCTCCCCCCAGTACTTC	NA	NA	TRBV29-1	TRBJ2-5